What follows are 16 T cell receptor beta chains derived from one specimen sequenced in a study of a mutant IDH1 vaccine in newly diagnosed glioma (dated by TCRdb to about 2021). These receptors have no known antigen. The time point label for this specimen denotes: week 23, last vaccination. A 20-mer mutant IDH1 peptide at 300 micrograms in Montanide made up each vaccine dose, which was injected subcutaneously together with topical imiquimod. The library was made by the immunoSEQ multiplex PCR assay. As stored in TCRdb, this immuneACCESS dataset retains in-frame rearrangements with V and J assigned. A fraction of the clones does not appear; measured against another copy, unresolved V genes explain less than half of the discrepancy, and the remainder lacks a known reason. Here the sample has 58,000 or so clones; around 86% occur a single time. The ten biggest clones cover roughly 1.4% of the sample.

Sequences were derived from PBMCs, sampled from a glioma patient whose treatment included an IDH1 peptide vaccine. These receptors were obtained from a middle-aged man with glioma.

This chain uses TRBV4-3 with TRBJ1-3; the D is unclear. The CDR3 is made up of 13 amino acids. CDR1 LGHNA and CDR2 YSLEER come from the germline V gene. The V gene lost 0 bases and the J gene lost 2 bases, with 2 bases spanning the gap. The CDR3 nucleotides are TGCGCCAGCAGCCAAGATACTGGAAACACCATATATTTT. Translated, it gives CASSQDTGNTIYF.

The rearrangement joins TRBV12-5 to TRBJ2-6, with D maybe TRBD2 (5 bases). Between the trimmed V and J ends, which lost 0 bases and 0 bases, there was a span of 12 bases. The germline gives CDR1 LGHNT, CDR2 FRNRAP. The CDR3 loop spans 18 amino acids. The CDR3 here is CASGLVSGLSSGANVLTF. CDR3 bases: TGTGCTAGTGGTTTGGTGAGCGGATTGAGCTCTGGGGCCAACGTCCTGACTTTC.

The chain employs TRBV6-4 and TRBJ2-2, with D perhaps assigned TRBD1 or TRBD2 (5 bases each). The V and J ends lost 6 bases and 2 bases respectively, with 10 bases between them. The germline V gene encodes CDR1 MRHNA and CDR2 SNTAGT. CDR3 length equals 14 residues. Here the CDR3 DNA reads TGTGCCAGCAGCCGGGACCTTAACACCGGGGAGCTGTTTTTT. It encodes CASSRDLNTGELFF.

CDR3 nucleotides: TGCGCCAGCAGCCCGCTAGTATCGGGAGTTGACAATGAGCAGTTCTTC. Protein product: CASSPLVSGVDNEQFF. The rearrangement links TRBV5-1 to TRBJ2-1; TRBD2 is a possible D gene (6 bases). The length of the CDR3 is 16 residues. The V and J ends lost 4 bases and 5 bases respectively, with 19 bases between them. Germline V CDR1 and CDR2: SGHRS, YFSETQ.

The genes are TRBV5-1 and TRBJ2-3; no clear D. The CDR3 totals 14 residues. From germline, CDR1 is SGHRS and CDR2 YFSETQ. The germline V and J ends were trimmed by 7 bases and 1 base, with 13 bases remaining between them. The CDR3 DNA reads as TGCGCCAGCCTTCGCTACGGAGGCACAGATACGCAGTATTTT. Protein sequence: CASLRYGGTDTQYF.

J is TRBJ1-5 and V is TRBV7-2; a weak D match, TRBD1 (5 bases). The V end was cut by 3 bases, the J end by 1 base, with 13 bases between. Per germline, CDR1 SGHTA and CDR2 FQGNSA. This CDR3 is built from 16 residues. CDR3 in amino acids: CASSLDGGGSNQPQHF. The CDR3 DNA reads as TGTGCCAGCAGCTTGGACGGGGGTGGGAGCAATCAGCCCCAGCATTTT.

This clone was observed a single time. The rearrangement uses TRBV4-1 and TRBJ2-3, with D hard to call. CDR1 and CDR2 (germline): MGHRA, YSYEKL. This CDR3 is built from 14 residues. V lost 1 base and J 2 bases, leaving 7 bases between the germline ends. CDR3 sequence (DNA): TGCGCCAGCAGCCAAGTCCGGACCACAGATACGCAGTATTTT. Amino acid sequence: CASSQVRTTDTQYF.

The chain combines TRBV4-2 with TRBJ2-2, with 7 bases lining up with TRBD1. V gave up 1 base and J gave up 2 bases; unmatched junction bases: 4. From germline, CDR1 is LGHNA and CDR2 YNFKEQ. This CDR3 region has 16 residues. CDR3 loop: CASSQVGDRNTGELFF. The DNA of the CDR3 is TGTGCCAGCAGCCAAGTTGGGGACAGAAACACCGGGGAGCTGTTTTTT.

The V call is TRBV10-3, the J call TRBJ1-1; D gene uncertain. V lost 8 bases to trimming and J lost 2 bases, with 12 bases between them. In germline, CDR1 is ENHRY, CDR2 SYGVKD. The CDR3 consists of 13 residues. CDR3 region: CAIGQAQNTEAFF. The CDR3 nucleotides are TGTGCCATCGGTCAGGCTCAAAACACTGAAGCTTTCTTT.

V gene TRBV15 combines with J gene TRBJ2-7; possibly TRBD1 for D (6 bases). Trimming removed 0 bases at V and 2 bases at J, with 8 bases between. The CDR3 has 14 residues. From germline, CDR1 is LNHNV and CDR2 YYDKDF (reference sequence). CDR3 sequence reads: CATSRDKGAYEQYF. DNA for the CDR3: TGTGCCACCAGCAGAGATAAGGGGGCCTACGAGCAGTACTTC.

This clone came up once. This CDR3 is CASSPGLNEKLFF. The CDR3 region has the DNA TGTGCCAGCTCACCTGGACTTAATGAAAAACTGTTTTTT. The V call is TRBV18, the J call TRBJ1-4; no reliable D call. Germline values: CDR1 KGHSH, CDR2 LQKENI. The CDR3 is 13 residues long. Trimming pared 3 bases from V and 4 bases from J, leaving 6 bases between.

In regard to this clone: One end of the junction is discordant with germline, which a read error may explain. The J gene is TRBJ1-5, the V gene TRBV7-7; D possibly corresponds to TRBD1 (6 bases). Germline assignment: CDR1 SSHAT and CDR2 FNYEAQ (reference sequence). The CDR3 has 16 residues. CDR3 sequence reads: CASSLGTISSNQPQHF. The CDR3 nucleotides read TGTGCTAGCAGCTTAGGGACAATTAGTAGCAATCAGCCCCAGCATTTT.

The CDR3 coding sequence is TGTGCCAGTAAAACGACAGGGATTAGCGGGGAGCTGTTTTTT. It encodes CASKTTGISGELFF. The gene calls are TRBV19 and TRBJ2-2; 7 bases fit TRBD1. CDR3 length equals 14 residues. V lost 7 bases to trimming and J lost 7 bases; unmatched junction nucleotides: 9. Germline V CDR1 and CDR2: LNHDA, SQIVND (reference sequence).

The V gene is TRBV27, the J gene TRBJ2-3; D remains ambiguous. The CDR3 sequence is 14 residues long. Trimming removed 2 bases at V and 2 bases at J, with 8 bases between. Germline CDR1 reads MNHEY; CDR2 reads SMNVEV (reference sequence). CDR3 residues: CASSLPRITDTQYF. CDR3 DNA: TGTGCCAGCAGTTTACCCCGAATCACAGATACGCAGTATTTT.

This clone was observed a few times. The V and J genes are TRBV10-3 and TRBJ2-1, with 10 bases identical to TRBD1. The V and J ends lost 9 bases and 4 bases, in that order; junction bases with no gene match: 9. CDR1 ENHRY and CDR2 SYGVKD come from the germline V gene. This CDR3 region has 15 residues. As DNA, the CDR3 is TGTGCCATTGCGGGGACAGGGGTCCTATACAATGAGCAGTTCTTC. Encoded protein: CAIAGTGVLYNEQFF.

This clone was counted once. The chain has TRBV18 and TRBJ1-1, with D tentatively TRBD1 (5 bases). Looked up from germline, CDR1 is KGHSH and CDR2 is LQKENI. The CDR3 is 13 amino acids. Trimming removed 2 bases from V and 3 bases from J, with 7 bases in between. CDR3 DNA: TGTGCCAGCTCACCAGGCAGGGACACTGAAGCTTTCTTT. It translates to CASSPGRDTEAFF.